Listed below are T cell receptor beta chains from one sample, sequenced in a study of blood T cell repertoires in COVID-19. TCRdb's copy holds only in-frame clones and misses some; the assay was immunoSEQ multiplex PCR. The table lists about 270,000 clones, under 90% of them singletons, with 8% to 9.5% in the top ten. The sequenced sample was peripheral blood. The origin of the receptors is a woman aged 45 to 65 who had recovered from COVID-19. Both conserved end residues are part of each CDR3. The order of the fields is V gene, J gene, D gene, clone size, CDR3 DNA, CDR3 protein. A D gene is named only where the DNA matches it firmly. Clone size is stated in some rows and not others, as once, few, many or a class when expanded.

>TRBV2|TRBJ1-1|-|few
TGTGCCAGCAGTGAGGTTGGAGGGTATGTCACTGAAGCTTTCTTT
CASSEVGGYVTEAFF
>TRBV28|TRBJ1-2|TRBD1|-
TGTGCCAGCAAGAGACAGGGAAACATGAACTATGGCTACACCTTC
CASKRQGNMNYGYTF
>TRBV27|TRBJ1-2|TRBD1|few
TGTGCCAGCAGTAACCCGGGACAGGGTTATGGCTACACCTTC
CASSNPGQGYGYTF
>TRBV4-3|TRBJ1-3|TRBD1|-
TGCGCCAGCAGCCAAGATTCGACAGGGGGGCCTGGAAACACCATATATTTT
CASSQDSTGGPGNTIYF
>TRBV12-3/TRBV12-4|TRBJ1-2|-|-
TGTGCCAGCAGCCCGGACTCCAACTATGGCTACACCTTC
CASSPDSNYGYTF
>TRBV30|TRBJ2-4|-|-
TGTGCCTGGAGTGTAAGTGGGCCCAAAAACATTCAGTACTTC
CAWSVSGPKNIQYF
>TRBV6-1|TRBJ1-2|-|-
TGTGCCCGCAGTGTAAAGCGAGGGGAGGGGGGGAACTATGGCTACACCTTC
CARSVKRGEGGNYGYTF
>TRBV7-9|TRBJ2-3|-|-
TGTGCCAGCAGCCTGCTCGGTAGCACAGATACGCAGTATTTT
CASSLLGSTDTQYF
>TRBV19|TRBJ2-7|TRBD2|-
TGTGCCAGTAGTATTAGGACTAGCGGCACCTTCTACGAGCAGTACTTC
CASSIRTSGTFYEQYF
>TRBV5-4|TRBJ2-5|-|once
TGTGCCAGCAGCCCCTCCCAAGAGACCCAGTACTTC
CASSPSQETQYF
>TRBV7-9|TRBJ1-5|-|few
TGTGCCAGCAGCTCTGGCAGGGGCAGTCAGCCCCAGCATTTT
CASSSGRGSQPQHF
>TRBV28|TRBJ1-1|-|few
TGTGCCAGCAGTATCAGAGGAAACACTGAAGCTTTCTTT
CASSIRGNTEAFF
>TRBV19|TRBJ1-5|TRBD1|-
TGTGCCAGTAGTATGGCAGGGGGCCACAGTCAGCCCCAGCATTTT
CASSMAGGHSQPQHF
>TRBV4-3|TRBJ2-2|TRBD2|-
TGCGCCAGCAGCTGGACTAGCGGGGTCAACACCGGGGAGCTGTTTTTT
CASSWTSGVNTGELFF